This T cell receptor beta chain was profiled in a study of identical twins. General study results and limits: A lower insertion count was a feature of abundant cord blood beta clonotypes, with no such feature in memory repertoires.

Template switching supplied a universal primer site; unique molecular identifiers were carried on the cDNA. TCRdb processed the 5' RACE reads anew with MiXCR; each CDR3 protein has one entry. The data show approximately 670,000 distinct CDR3 sequences, around 6% seen once. In its sample, this clonotype was seen many times. The antigen remains undetermined. J gave up 5 bases and V 2 bases, and 3 bases lay outside the gene matches. Germline-derived CDR1 and CDR2 are SGHDT and YYEEEE. CDR3 length: 14 residues. The chain carries TRBV5-6 and TRBJ2-1, with TRBD1 identical over 8 bases. This TCR was recovered from a young man in good health. Source material: naive T cells sorted from blood. The chain's CDR3 is CASSFMDRDNEQFF. DNA of the CDR3: TGTGCCAGCAGCTTCATGGACAGGGACAATGAGCAGTTCTTC.